The 18 T cell receptor beta chains below come from one sample, sequenced in a study of T-cell reconstitution after alpha-beta-depleted transplantation in children. It was with unique molecular identifiers that the TCRbeta library was prepared. TCRdb re-analysed the PCR reads in MiXCR, keeping a single row per CDR3 protein. Counted here are about 340,000 distinct CDR3 sequences, 13% occurring once; the ten biggest clones make up around 4.5%. The sequenced sample was PBMCs, obtained from the stem cell graft. The receptors originated from a human donor who donated a stem cell graft to a child with Fanconi anemia.

This clonotype was counted only a few times. V and J are TRBV6-1 and TRBJ2-2, with 8 bases identical to TRBD1. This CDR3 is 16 amino acids long. Germline V CDR1 and CDR2: MNHNS, SASEGT. The V segment lost 6 bases and the J segment 3 bases; nucleotides outside the gene matches: 9. The DNA for the CDR3 is TGTGCCAGCAGAGGGGACAGGAGCTTATACACCGGGGAGCTGTTTTTT. As protein: CASRGDRSLYTGELFF.

This clonotype was found a few times. V and J are TRBV5-6 and TRBJ2-5; 9 nucleotides match TRBD2. The trim removed 4 bases at V and 5 bases at J, leaving 9 bases unmatched. This CDR3 region has 15 residues. The germline V gene encodes CDR1 SGHDT and CDR2 YYEEEE. CDR3 sequence reads: CASSVSSGVGETQYF. The CDR3 nucleotides read TGTGCCAGCAGCGTTTCTAGCGGGGTTGGTGAGACCCAGTACTTC.

This clonotype appeared a few times. CDR3 in amino acids: CASSSRDRVPEAFF. CDR3 coding DNA: TGTGCCAGCAGCTCGAGGGACAGGGTTCCTGAAGCTTTCTTT. The rearrangement links TRBV5-6 to TRBJ1-1, with 9 bases that match TRBD1. CDR3 length equals 14 residues. Germline values: CDR1 SGHDT, CDR2 YYEEEE. With 3 bases clipped from V and 6 bases from J, the junction kept 6 bases outside the gene matches.

This clonotype came up many times. The CDR3 here is CASSLVRPAGELFF. The CDR3 coding sequence is TGTGCCAGCAGCTTAGTGAGGCCAGCCGGGGAGCTGTTTTTT. The V gene is TRBV7-2, the J gene TRBJ2-2, with D hard to call. Looked up from germline, CDR1 is SGHTA and CDR2 is FQGNSA. This CDR3 has 14 residues. V was clipped by 1 base and J by 6 bases, with 9 bases between them. Combining the CDR3 with reference TRBV7-2 and TRBJ2-2 gives the whole variable domain GAGVSQSPSNKVTEKGKDVELRCDPISGHTALYWYRQSLGQGLEFLIYFQGNSAPDKSGLPSDRFSAERTGGSVSTLTIQRTQQEDSAVYLCASSLVRPAGELFFGEGSRLTVL.

This clonotype has more than one count but fewer than ten. The chain recombines TRBV4-3 with TRBJ2-1, with 11 nucleotides matching TRBD2. Trimming cost V 2 bases and J 8 bases; bases outside gene matches: 8. The CDR3 runs to 16 residues. Germline lookup yields CDR1 LGHNA and CDR2 YSLEER. The DNA of the CDR3 is TGCGCCAGCAGCCAACGCCCTAGCGGGGGGTTCGATGAGCAGTTCTTC. This codes for CASSQRPSGGFDEQFF.

The chain combines TRBV10-3 with TRBJ2-7; D is undetermined. The CDR3 spans 16 residues. Trimming stripped 0 bases from V and 2 bases from J, with 14 bases between. The germline CDR1 and CDR2 sequences are ENHRY and SYGVKD. Written as DNA, the CDR3 is TGTGCCATCAGTGAGTCCAAGTTTATGGTTCCCTACGAGCAGTACTTC. Its protein product is CAISESKFMVPYEQYF.

V and J are TRBV2 and TRBJ2-1, with 7 bases matching TRBD1. The germline V gene encodes CDR1 SNHLY and CDR2 FYNNEI. The CDR3 runs 14 residues. The V and J ends lost 7 bases and 9 bases, in that order; junction bases with no gene match: 12. Written as DNA, the CDR3 is TGTGCCAGCACCTACTCAGAACAGGGGAGTGAGCAGTTCTTC. The encoded protein is CASTYSEQGSEQFF.

This clonotype was observed a single time. The chain carries TRBV18 and TRBJ2-1, with 7 bases lining up with TRBD2. CDR1 is KGHSH and CDR2 is LQKENI in the germline V gene. This CDR3 contains 14 residues. V lost 4 bases, J lost 4 bases, and 4 bases stayed unmatched. CDR3 nucleotide sequence: TGTGCCAGCTCACAACGGGGGGAGTACAATGAGCAGTTCTTC. Translated, it gives CASSQRGEYNEQFF.

This clonotype was counted between two and nine times. The rearrangement links TRBV7-2 to TRBJ2-1; 14 positions agree with TRBD2. J lost 8 bases, V lost 3 bases, and 3 bases had no gene match. Germline V gene sequence: CDR1 SGHTA, CDR2 FQGNSA. This CDR3 is 15 amino acids long. The chain's CDR3 is CASSFGLAGGHEQFF. Here the CDR3 DNA reads TGTGCCAGCAGCTTCGGACTAGCGGGGGGTCATGAGCAGTTCTTC.

This clonotype was counted between two and nine times. The rearrangement links TRBV20-1 to TRBJ2-5; D gene uncertain. Germline V gene data show CDR1 as DFQATT and CDR2 as SNEGSKA (reference sequence). The CDR3 loop spans 14 amino acids. The ends were cut back, 0 bases at V and 2 bases at J, with 10 bases in the middle. CDR3 sequence: CSARDLRVQETQYF. The CDR3 region has the DNA TGCAGTGCTAGAGATCTCAGAGTTCAAGAGACCCAGTACTTC.

This clonotype was counted a few times. J is TRBJ1-5 and V is TRBV20-1; tentative D call: TRBD1 (6 bases). CDR1 is DFQATT and CDR2 is SNEGSKA in the germline V gene (reference sequence). This CDR3 has 16 residues. The ends were cut back, 0 bases at V and 3 bases at J, with 15 bases in the middle. The CDR3 DNA reads TGCAGTGCTAGAGATCTTGGGGGGGCTAACAATCAGCCCCAGCATTTT. Translated: CSARDLGGANNQPQHF.

The rearrangement links TRBV4-1 to TRBJ2-1; D might be TRBD2 (5 bases). The CDR3 spans 14 residues. The V end was cut by 2 bases, the J end by 7 bases, with 12 bases between. Germline-derived CDR1 and CDR2 are MGHRA and YSYEKL. The CDR3 region is CASSQRPSGNEQFF. Here the CDR3 DNA reads TGCGCCAGCAGCCAAAGGCCTTCGGGGAATGAGCAGTTCTTC.

Points on this clonotype: This is likely a read error, given that the CDR3 carries no conserved phenylalanine or tryptophan at its end. The chain employs TRBV28 and TRBJ1-1; D gene uncertain. From germline, CDR1 is MDHEN and CDR2 SYDVKM. This CDR3 contains 14 residues. Trimming removed 3 bases from V and 2 bases from J, with 10 bases in between. CDR3 sequence reads: CASSLGNPNTEAFL. In DNA form, the CDR3 reads TGTGCCAGCAGTTTGGGCAACCCCAACACTGAAGCTTTCCTT.

The table lists this clonotype with a few counts. The chain has TRBV7-2 and TRBJ2-1; 9 positions match TRBD1. This CDR3 comprises 15 residues. Germline CDR1 reads SGHTA; CDR2 reads FQGNSA. Unmatched junction bases numbered 8, after V lost 5 bases and J lost 6 bases. In DNA form, the CDR3 reads TGTGCCAGCAGCGTACAGGGGGCGTCGTTCAATGAGCAGTTCTTC. As protein: CASSVQGASFNEQFF.

This clonotype has more than one count but fewer than ten. This chain joins TRBV5-1 and TRBJ2-7; TRBD1 matches at 7 bases. There are 13 residues in the CDR3. The junction had 4 bases not matched to a gene; V was cut back by 4 bases and J by 3 bases. CDR1 is SGHRS and CDR2 is YFSETQ in the germline V gene. CDR3 region: CASSHGDSYEQYF. The CDR3 nucleotides read TGCGCCAGCAGCCACGGGGACAGCTACGAGCAGTACTTC. Together with reference TRBV5-1 and TRBJ2-7, the CDR3 gives the full variable domain: KAGVTQTPRYLIKTRGQQVTLSCSPISGHRSVSWYQQTPGQGLQFLFEYFSETQRNKGNFPGRFSGRQFSNSRSEMNVSTLELGDSALYLCASSHGDSYEQYFGPGTRLTVT.

V and J are TRBV4-1 and TRBJ2-3, with D possibly matching TRBD2 (5 bases). Trimming shortened V by 0 bases and J by 12 bases, and 13 bases separated the two germline ends. Germline V CDR1 and CDR2: MGHRA, YSYEKL. The CDR3 sequence is 13 residues long. The CDR3 bases are TGCGCCAGCAGCCAAGAAGGAACATCGGGACAGTATTTT. The encoded protein is CASSQEGTSGQYF.

This clonotype was counted only a few times. This chain connects TRBV30 to TRBJ1-3, with D unclear. CDR1 is GTSNPN, CDR2 SVGIG, per germline (reference sequence). V lost 3 bases and J lost 4, with 4 bases in between. This CDR3 comprises 11 residues. CDR3: CAWRRGNTIYF. DNA for the CDR3: TGTGCCTGGAGGAGGGGAAACACCATATATTTT. The variable domain in full, completed from reference TRBV30 and TRBJ1-3, reads SQTIHQWPATLVQPVGSPLSLECTVEGTSNPNLYWYRQAAGRGLQLLFYSVGIGQISSEVPQNLSASRPQDRQFILSSKKLLLSDSGFYLCAWRRGNTIYFGEGSWLTVV.

This chain links TRBV15 with TRBJ2-3, with 9 nucleotides matching TRBD2. Germline CDR1 LNHNV, CDR2 YYDKDF (reference sequence). There are 15 residues in the CDR3. The V gene end was trimmed by 2 bases and the J gene end by 1 base; junction bases not matched to a gene: 1. The CDR3 DNA is TGTGCCACCAGCAGAAGGACTAGCGGCACAGATACGCAGTATTTT. This gives the protein CATSRRTSGTDTQYF. The full variable domain, rest sourced from reference TRBV15 and TRBJ2-3, is DAMVIQNPRYQVTQFGKPVTLSCSQTLNHNVMYWYQQKSSQAPKLLFHYYDKDFNNEADTPDNFQSRRPNTSFCFLDIRSPGLGDTAMYLCATSRRTSGTDTQYFGPGTRLTVL.